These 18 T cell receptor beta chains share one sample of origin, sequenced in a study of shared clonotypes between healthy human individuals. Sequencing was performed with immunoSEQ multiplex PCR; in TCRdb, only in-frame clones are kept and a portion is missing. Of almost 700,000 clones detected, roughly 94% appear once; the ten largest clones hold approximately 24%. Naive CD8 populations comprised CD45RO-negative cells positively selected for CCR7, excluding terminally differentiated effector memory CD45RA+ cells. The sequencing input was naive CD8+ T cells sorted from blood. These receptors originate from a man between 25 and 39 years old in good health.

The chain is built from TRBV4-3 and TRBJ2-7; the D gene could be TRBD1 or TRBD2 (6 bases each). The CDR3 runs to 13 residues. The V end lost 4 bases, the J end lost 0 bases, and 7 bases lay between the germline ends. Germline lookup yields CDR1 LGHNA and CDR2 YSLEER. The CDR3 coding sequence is TGCGCCAGCAGCCGGGGGGCCTCCTACGAGCAGTACTTC. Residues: CASSRGASYEQYF.

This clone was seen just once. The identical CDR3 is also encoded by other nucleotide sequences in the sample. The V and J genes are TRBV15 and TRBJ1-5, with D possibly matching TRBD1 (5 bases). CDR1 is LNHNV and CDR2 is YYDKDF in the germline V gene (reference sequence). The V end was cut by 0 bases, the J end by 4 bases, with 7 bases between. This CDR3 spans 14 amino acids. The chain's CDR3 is CATSRDRGNQPQHF. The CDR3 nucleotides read TGTGCCACCAGCAGAGATCGGGGGAATCAGCCCCAGCATTTT.

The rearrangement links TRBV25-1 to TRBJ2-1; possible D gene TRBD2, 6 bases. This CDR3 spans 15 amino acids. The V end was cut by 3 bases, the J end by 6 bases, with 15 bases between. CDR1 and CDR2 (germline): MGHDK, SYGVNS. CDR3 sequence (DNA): TGTGCCAGCAGTGATGACCTCGCCGGGGGCAATGAGCAGTTCTTC. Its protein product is CASSDDLAGGNEQFF.

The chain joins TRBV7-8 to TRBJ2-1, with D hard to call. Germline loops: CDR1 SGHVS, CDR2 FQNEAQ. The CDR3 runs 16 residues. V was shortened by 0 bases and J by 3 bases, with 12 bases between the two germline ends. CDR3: CASSLAPPPRYNEQFF. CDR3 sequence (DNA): TGTGCCAGCAGCTTAGCCCCGCCCCCGCGCTACAATGAGCAGTTCTTC. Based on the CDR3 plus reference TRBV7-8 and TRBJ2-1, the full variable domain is GAGVSQSPRYKVAKRGQDVALRCDPISGHVSLFWYQQALGQGPEFLTYFQNEAQLDKSGLPSDRFFAERPEGSVSTLKIQRTQQEDSAVYLCASSLAPPPRYNEQFFGPGTRLTVL.

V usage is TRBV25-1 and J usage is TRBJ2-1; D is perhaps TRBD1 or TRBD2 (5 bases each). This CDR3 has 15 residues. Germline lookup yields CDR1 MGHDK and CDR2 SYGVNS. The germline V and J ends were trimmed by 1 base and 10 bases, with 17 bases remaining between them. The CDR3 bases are TGTGCCAGCAGTGAATGGTCCGGGGCCGAGGGGGAGCAGTTCTTC. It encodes CASSEWSGAEGEQFF.

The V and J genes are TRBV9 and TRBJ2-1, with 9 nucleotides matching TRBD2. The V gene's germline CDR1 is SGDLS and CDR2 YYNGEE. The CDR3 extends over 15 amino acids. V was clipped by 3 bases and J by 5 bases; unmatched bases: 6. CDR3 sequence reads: CASSAAGGSNNEQFF. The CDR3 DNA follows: TGTGCCAGCAGCGCAGCGGGAGGATCCAACAATGAGCAGTTCTTC.

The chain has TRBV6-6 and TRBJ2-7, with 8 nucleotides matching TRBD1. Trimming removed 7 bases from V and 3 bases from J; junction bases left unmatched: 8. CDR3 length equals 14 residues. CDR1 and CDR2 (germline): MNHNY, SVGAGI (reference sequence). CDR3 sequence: CASTLQGGGYEQYF. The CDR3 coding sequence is TGTGCCAGCACTTTACAGGGGGGTGGCTACGAGCAGTACTTC.

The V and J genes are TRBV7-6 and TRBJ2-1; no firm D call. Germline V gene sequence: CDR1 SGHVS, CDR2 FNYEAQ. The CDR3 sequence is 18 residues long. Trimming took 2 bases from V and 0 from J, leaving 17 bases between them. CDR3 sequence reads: CASSLTSPRESSYNEQFF. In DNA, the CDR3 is TGTGCCAGCAGCTTAACCTCTCCTCGCGAGAGCTCCTACAATGAGCAGTTCTTC.

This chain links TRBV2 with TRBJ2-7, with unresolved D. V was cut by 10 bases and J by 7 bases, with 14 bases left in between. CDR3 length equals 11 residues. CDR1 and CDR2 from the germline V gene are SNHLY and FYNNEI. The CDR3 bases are TGTGCCACTATCACTGGATTGGAGCAGTACTTC. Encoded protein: CATITGLEQYF.

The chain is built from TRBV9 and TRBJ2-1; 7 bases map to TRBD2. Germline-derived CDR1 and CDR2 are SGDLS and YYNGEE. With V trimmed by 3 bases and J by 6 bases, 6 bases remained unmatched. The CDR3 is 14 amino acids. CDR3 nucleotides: TGTGCCAGCAGCGGGGGCGGGAGCGTCAATGAGCAGTTCTTC. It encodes CASSGGGSVNEQFF.

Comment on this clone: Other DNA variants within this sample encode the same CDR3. CDR3 nucleotides: TGTGCCAGCAGCTGGGGGGGAACCGGGGAGCTGTTTTTT. Translating gives CASSWGGTGELFF. The V and J genes are TRBV5-4 and TRBJ2-2, with 7 nucleotides matching TRBD2. V gave up 3 bases and J gave up 5 bases; unmatched junction bases: 1. There are 13 residues in the CDR3. Looked up from germline, CDR1 is SGHNT and CDR2 is YYREEE (reference sequence).

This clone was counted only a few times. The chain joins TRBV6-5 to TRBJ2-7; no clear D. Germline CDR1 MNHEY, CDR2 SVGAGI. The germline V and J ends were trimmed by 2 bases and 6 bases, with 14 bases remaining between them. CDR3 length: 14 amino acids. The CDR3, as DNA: TGTGCCAGCAGTTACGACATCCCGGCCGCCGAGCAGTACTTC. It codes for CASSYDIPAAEQYF.

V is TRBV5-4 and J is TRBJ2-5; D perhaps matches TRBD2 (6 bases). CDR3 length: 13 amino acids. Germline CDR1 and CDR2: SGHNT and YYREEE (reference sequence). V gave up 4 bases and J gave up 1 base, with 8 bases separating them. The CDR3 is CASSGDFQETQYF. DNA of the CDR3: TGTGCCAGCAGCGGGGACTTCCAAGAGACCCAGTACTTC.

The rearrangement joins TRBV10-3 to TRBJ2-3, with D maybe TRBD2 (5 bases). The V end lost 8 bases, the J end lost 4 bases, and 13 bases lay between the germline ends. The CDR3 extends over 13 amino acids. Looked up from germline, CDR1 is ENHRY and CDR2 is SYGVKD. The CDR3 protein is CAIPGGSADTQYF. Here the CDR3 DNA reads TGTGCCATCCCAGGTGGGAGTGCAGATACGCAGTATTTT.

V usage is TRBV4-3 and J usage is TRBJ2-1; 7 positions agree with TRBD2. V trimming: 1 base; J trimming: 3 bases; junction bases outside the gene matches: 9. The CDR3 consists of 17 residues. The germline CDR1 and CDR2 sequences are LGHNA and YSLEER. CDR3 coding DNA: TGCGCCAGCAGCCAAGCTCTGGCGCGGGAGCTCTACAATGAGCAGTTCTTC. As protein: CASSQALARELYNEQFF.

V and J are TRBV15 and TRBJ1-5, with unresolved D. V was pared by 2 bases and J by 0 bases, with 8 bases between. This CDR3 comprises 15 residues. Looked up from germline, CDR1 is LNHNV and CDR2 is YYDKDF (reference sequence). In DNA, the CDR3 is TGTGCCACCAGCAGATGGAGGGATAGCAATCAGCCCCAGCATTTT. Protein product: CATSRWRDSNQPQHF.

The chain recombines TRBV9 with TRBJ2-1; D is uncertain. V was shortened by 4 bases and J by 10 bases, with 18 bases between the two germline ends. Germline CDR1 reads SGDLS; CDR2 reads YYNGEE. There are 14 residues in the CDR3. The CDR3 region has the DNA TGTGCCAGCAGCCCTCGCCCCTCCCAACCGGAGCAGTTCTTC. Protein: CASSPRPSQPEQFF. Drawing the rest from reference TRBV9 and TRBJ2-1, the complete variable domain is DSGVTQTPKHLITATGQRVTLRCSPRSGDLSVYWYQQSLDQGLQFLIQYYNGEERAKGNILERFSAQQFPDLHSELNLSSLELGDSALYFCASSPRPSQPEQFFGPGTRLTVL.

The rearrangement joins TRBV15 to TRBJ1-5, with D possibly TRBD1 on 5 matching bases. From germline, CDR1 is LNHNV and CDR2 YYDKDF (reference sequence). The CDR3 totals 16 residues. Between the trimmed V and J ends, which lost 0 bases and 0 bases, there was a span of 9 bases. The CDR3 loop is CATSRDRGTSNQPQHF. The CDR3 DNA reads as TGTGCCACCAGCAGAGATCGGGGCACTAGCAATCAGCCCCAGCATTTT.